This note documents a single T cell receptor (beta chain) sequence. These data come from a study of blood T cell repertoires in COVID-19. Turning to the study itself: COVID-19 samples collected from the United States, Italy and Spain covered acute and convalescent phases.

TCRdb's copy holds only in-frame clones and misses some; the assay was immunoSEQ multiplex PCR. The sample lists 150,000 or so clones, about 88% occurring once. Looked up from germline, CDR1 is SGHDT and CDR2 is YYEEEE. The ends lost 1 base at V and 5 bases at J; junction bases unmatched: 13. The CDR3 loop spans 18 amino acids. The sequenced material came from PBMCs or T cells enriched from blood (not recorded which). The rearrangement joins TRBV5-6 to TRBJ2-1; 9 bases fit TRBD1. This receptor was identified in a human donor with acute COVID-19. The donor label of this sample is uncertain. The CDR3 loop reads CASSLPRLDRGFDNEQFF. Here the CDR3 DNA reads TGTGCCAGCAGCTTGCCCCGACTTGACAGGGGGTTTGACAATGAGCAGTTCTTC. The full variable domain, its missing parts supplied by reference TRBV5-6 and TRBJ2-1, is DAGVTQSPTHLIKTRGQQVTLRCSPKSGHDTVSWYQQALGQGPQFIFQYYEEEERQRGNFPDRFSGHQFPNYSSELNVNALLLGDSALYLCASSLPRLDRGFDNEQFFGPGTRLTVL.